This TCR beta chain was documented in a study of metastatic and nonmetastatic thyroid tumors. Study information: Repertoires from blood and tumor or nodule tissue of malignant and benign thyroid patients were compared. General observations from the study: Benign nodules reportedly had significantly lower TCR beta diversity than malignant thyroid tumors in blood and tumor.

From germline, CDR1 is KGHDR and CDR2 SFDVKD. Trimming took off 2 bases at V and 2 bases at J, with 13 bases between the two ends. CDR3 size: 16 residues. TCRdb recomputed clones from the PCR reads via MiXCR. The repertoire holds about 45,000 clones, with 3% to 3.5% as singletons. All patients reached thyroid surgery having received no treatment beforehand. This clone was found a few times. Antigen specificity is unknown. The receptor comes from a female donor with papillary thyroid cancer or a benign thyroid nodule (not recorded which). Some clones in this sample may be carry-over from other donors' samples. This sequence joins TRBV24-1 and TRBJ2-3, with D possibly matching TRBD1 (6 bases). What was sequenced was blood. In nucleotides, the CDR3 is TGTGCCACCAGTGATTCTGGGGGCGACCTCACAGATACGCAGTATTTT. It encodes CATSDSGGDLTDTQYF.